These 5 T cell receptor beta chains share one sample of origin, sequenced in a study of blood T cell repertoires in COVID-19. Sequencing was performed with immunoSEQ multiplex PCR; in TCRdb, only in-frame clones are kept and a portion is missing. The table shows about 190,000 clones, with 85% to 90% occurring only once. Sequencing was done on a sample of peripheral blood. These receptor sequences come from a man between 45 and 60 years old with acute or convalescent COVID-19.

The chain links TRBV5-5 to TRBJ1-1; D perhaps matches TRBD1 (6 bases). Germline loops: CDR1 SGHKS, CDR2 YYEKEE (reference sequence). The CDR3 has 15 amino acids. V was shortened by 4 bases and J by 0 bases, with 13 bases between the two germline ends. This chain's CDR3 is CASSLLTGMNTEAFF. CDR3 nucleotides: TGTGCCAGCAGCCTCCTGACAGGCATGAACACTGAAGCTTTCTTT.

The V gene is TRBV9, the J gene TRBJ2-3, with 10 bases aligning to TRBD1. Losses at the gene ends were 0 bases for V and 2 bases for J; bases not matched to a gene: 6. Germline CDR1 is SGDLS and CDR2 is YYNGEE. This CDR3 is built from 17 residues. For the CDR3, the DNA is TGTGCCAGCAGCGTAGTTGGGACAGGGGATATCACAGATACGCAGTATTTT. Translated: CASSVVGTGDITDTQYF.

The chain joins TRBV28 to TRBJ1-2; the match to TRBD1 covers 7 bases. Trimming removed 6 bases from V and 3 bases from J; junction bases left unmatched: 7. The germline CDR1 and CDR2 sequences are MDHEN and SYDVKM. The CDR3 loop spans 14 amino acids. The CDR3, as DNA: TGTGCCAGCAGGTTAGACAGGGAAGACTATGGCTACACCTTC. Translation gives CASRLDREDYGYTF.

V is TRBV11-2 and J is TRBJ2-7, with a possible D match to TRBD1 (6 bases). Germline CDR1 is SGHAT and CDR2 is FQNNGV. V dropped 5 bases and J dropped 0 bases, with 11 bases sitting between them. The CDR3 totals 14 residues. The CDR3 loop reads CASSNIQGSYEQYF. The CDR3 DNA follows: TGTGCCAGCAGCAACATACAGGGCTCCTACGAGCAGTACTTC. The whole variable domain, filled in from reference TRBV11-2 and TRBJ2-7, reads EAGVAQSPRYKIIEKRQSVAFWCNPISGHATLYWYQQILGQGPKLLIQFQNNGVVDDSQLPKDRFSAERLKGVDSTLKIQPAKLEDSAVYLCASSNIQGSYEQYFGPGTRLTVT.

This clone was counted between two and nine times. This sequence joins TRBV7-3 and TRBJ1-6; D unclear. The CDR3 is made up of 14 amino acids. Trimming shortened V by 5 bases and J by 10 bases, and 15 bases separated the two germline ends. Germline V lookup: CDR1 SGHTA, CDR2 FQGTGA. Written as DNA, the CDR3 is TGTGCCAGCAGCGCCGAGGGCGGGAGGTCACCCCTCCACTTT. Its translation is CASSAEGGRSPLHF.